The rows below give T cell receptor beta chains drawn from one sample of a study of blood T cells in healthy people across ages. TCRdb passed the 5' RACE reads through MiXCR, listing each CDR3 protein once. The sample lists approximately 850,000 distinct CDR3 sequences; roughly 64% were seen once. Sequenced material: blood. The receptor set was obtained from a man younger than 40 in good health. Both conserved end residues are part of each CDR3. D genes are given only for firm matches.

D: TRBD2; V: TRBV24-1; J: TRBJ2-1; CDR3: CATSDPTLAGGSDEQFF
D: NA; V: TRBV5-1; J: TRBJ2-1; CDR3: CTSSLEDNEQFF
D: NA; V: TRBV6-2/TRBV6-3; J: TRBJ2-1; CDR3: CASSYSPYYNEQFF
D: NA; V: TRBV5-1; J: TRBJ2-5; CDR3: CASSLEKETQYF
D: TRBD2; V: TRBV20-1; J: TRBJ2-3; CDR3: CSAVKRTSGWSDTQYF
D: NA; V: TRBV28; J: TRBJ1-1; CDR3: CASSLDNPNTEAFF
D: TRBD1; V: TRBV29-1; J: TRBJ1-4; CDR3: CSVVGQGEKLFF
D: NA; V: TRBV20-1; J: TRBJ2-5; CDR3: CSAPPWTQKETQYF
D: NA; V: TRBV10-3; J: TRBJ2-3; CDR3: CAISAGTETDTQYF
D: NA; V: TRBV28; J: TRBJ2-5; CDR3: CASSFDRDSLDQETQYF
D: NA; V: TRBV11-2; J: TRBJ1-1; CDR3: CASSLGGASTEAFF
D: NA; V: TRBV11-2; J: TRBJ1-2; CDR3: CASSRPNEGGYTF
D: NA; V: TRBV7-2; J: TRBJ2-3; CDR3: CASSLNDPSLDTQYF
D: NA; V: TRBV5-1; J: TRBJ2-1; CDR3: CASSLRQDSYNEQFF
D: NA; V: TRBV29-1; J: TRBJ2-3; CDR3: CSVARAPRADTQYF
D: TRBD1; V: TRBV15; J: TRBJ2-2; CDR3: CATSRDRFNTGELFF
D: NA; V: TRBV7-2; J: TRBJ2-1; CDR3: CASSPQGGSYNEQFF
D: NA; V: TRBV6-1; J: TRBJ1-6; CDR3: CASILPADNSPLHF
D: NA; V: TRBV4-3; J: TRBJ2-3; CDR3: CASSLRWAGPDTQYF
D: NA; V: TRBV10-3; J: TRBJ2-3; CDR3: CAISVRGADTQYF
D: NA; V: TRBV7-2; J: TRBJ2-5; CDR3: CASSPAYSQETQYF
D: NA; V: TRBV7-9; J: TRBJ2-7; CDR3: CASSLAGGLYYEQYF
D: NA; V: TRBV25-1; J: TRBJ1-2; CDR3: CASSRGEFYGYTF
D: NA; V: TRBV6-6; J: TRBJ2-1; CDR3: CASSYADINEQFF
D: NA; V: TRBV7-8; J: NA; CDR3: CASSKEMGLPRETQYF
D: NA; V: TRBV20-1; J: TRBJ2-7; CDR3: CSARLRGLYEQYF
D: TRBD1; V: TRBV12-3/TRBV12-4; J: TRBJ2-7; CDR3: CASSRTGGSYEQYF
D: TRBD2; V: TRBV7-6; J: TRBJ2-3; CDR3: CASSLTSGGLTDTQYF
D: TRBD1; V: TRBV29-1; J: TRBJ2-4; CDR3: CSVAGTGGNIQYF
D: TRBD1; V: TRBV28; J: TRBJ2-7; CDR3: CASSPQGQTYEQYF
D: NA; V: TRBV27; J: TRBJ2-7; CDR3: CASSLSIRGPYEQYF
D: NA; V: TRBV9; J: NA; CDR3: CASSVTDQSAETQYF
D: NA; V: TRBV12-3/TRBV12-4; J: TRBJ2-1; CDR3: CASRNSADSNEQFF
D: TRBD1; V: TRBV20-1; J: TRBJ2-4; CDR3: CRSGARGNIQYF
D: NA; V: TRBV5-8; J: NA; CDR3: CASSLGTADFQETQYF
D: TRBD1; V: TRBV30; J: TRBJ1-6; CDR3: CAWRPSDRDNSPLHF
D: NA; V: TRBV3-1; J: TRBJ2-3; CDR3: CASSQAPGLYTDTQYF
D: NA; V: TRBV5-1; J: NA; CDR3: CASGSGQLVWETQYF
D: TRBD2; V: TRBV20-1; J: TRBJ2-1; CDR3: CSANPASGRFGSNYEQFF
D: TRBD2; V: TRBV4-3; J: TRBJ2-5; CDR3: CASSQVKGRLAGKQETQYF